A selection of T cell receptor beta chains follows, all from one sample in a study of human T cells and chemical hapten exposure. MiXCR was run by TCRdb on the RACE reads, yielding one entry per CDR3 protein. This sample has 300,000 to 450,000 distinct CDR3 sequences, with about 4.8% found just once. Here the sequenced sample was whole blood, taken in connection with sensitization to the hapten diphenylcyclopropenone (DPC). Receptor source: a woman in her 50s with alopecia areata. Some clones in this sample may be carry-over from other donors' samples. The CDR3 runs from the conserved cysteine through the conserved F or W. A D gene is named only where the DNA matches it firmly.

D gene: TRBD1; V gene: TRBV7-9; CDR3 protein: CASSVPGGDYEQYF
D gene: .; V gene: TRBV12-3/TRBV12-4; CDR3 protein: CASTFPGHPWDTQYF
D gene: .; V gene: TRBV7-9; CDR3 protein: CASSLLAPDTQYF
D gene: TRBD2; V gene: TRBV5-8; CDR3 protein: CACRNSGNSADTQYF
D gene: TRBD1; V gene: TRBV5-6; CDR3 protein: CASSPWTGGEGQPQHF
D gene: .; V gene: TRBV7-9; CDR3 protein: CASSLGRGTYGYTF
D gene: .; V gene: TRBV28; CDR3 protein: CASSFRGGVEAFF
D gene: .; V gene: TRBV9; CDR3 protein: CASSPEEGGTGELFF
D gene: .; V gene: TRBV5-1; CDR3 protein: CASRTDPNTEAFF
D gene: .; V gene: TRBV9; CDR3 protein: CASRDPGGKAFF
D gene: TRBD1; V gene: TRBV28; CDR3 protein: CASRRFPGQGINGYTF
D gene: .; V gene: TRBV7-9; CDR3 protein: CASSSLTAEEQFF
D gene: TRBD1; V gene: TRBV29-1; CDR3 protein: CSVDGQGGMNTEAFF
D gene: TRBD1; V gene: TRBV24-1; CDR3 protein: CATSDPDRRQGTQYF
D gene: .; V gene: TRBV12-3/TRBV12-4; CDR3 protein: CASSLRAGAARSPLHF
D gene: .; V gene: TRBV12-3/TRBV12-4; CDR3 protein: CASIQNYGYTF
D gene: .; V gene: TRBV7-8; CDR3 protein: CASSYKLGGETQYF
D gene: .; V gene: TRBV12-3/TRBV12-4; CDR3 protein: CASGTNFYEQYF
D gene: .; V gene: TRBV21-1; CDR3 protein: CASSKVVGTANEQFF
D gene: TRBD2; V gene: TRBV14; CDR3 protein: CASSHIGLAGGAGTGELFF
D gene: TRBD2; V gene: TRBV7-9; CDR3 protein: CASSPGTSGIQNTGELFF
D gene: .; V gene: TRBV6-5; CDR3 protein: CASSNREGLFF
D gene: .; V gene: TRBV30; CDR3 protein: CAWSLTGISSYNEQFF
D gene: .; V gene: TRBV6-2/TRBV6-3; CDR3 protein: CASVTGNSPLHF
D gene: .; V gene: TRBV6-4; CDR3 protein: CASSDSDLSLYEQYF
D gene: .; V gene: TRBV20-1; CDR3 protein: CSGSDTSNQPQHF
D gene: .; V gene: TRBV27; CDR3 protein: CASSRGRGDSYGYTF
D gene: TRBD2; V gene: TRBV28; CDR3 protein: CASSLTSGSFDTQYF
D gene: TRBD2; V gene: TRBV27; CDR3 protein: CASSLFSSGREQYF
D gene: .; V gene: TRBV5-1; CDR3 protein: CASSFRTSNEKLFF
D gene: .; V gene: TRBV6-1; CDR3 protein: CASSEDGGSSYEQYF
D gene: .; V gene: TRBV9; CDR3 protein: CASSEHGGRETQYF
D gene: TRBD1; V gene: TRBV6-1; CDR3 protein: CASTLWDRGYNEQFF
D gene: .; V gene: TRBV9; CDR3 protein: CASSQTTGNNQPQHF
D gene: TRBD1; V gene: TRBV29-1; CDR3 protein: CSAGQGAKETQYF
D gene: TRBD2; V gene: TRBV24-1; CDR3 protein: CATSDPNGRALDTQYF
D gene: TRBD1; V gene: TRBV6-5; CDR3 protein: CASSYTWTGGSEQYF
D gene: .; V gene: TRBV14; CDR3 protein: CASSTGSRYEQYF
D gene: TRBD1; V gene: TRBV5-6; CDR3 protein: CASRTTPDRVGLYEQFF
D gene: .; V gene: TRBV29-1; CDR3 protein: CSVALTWTSGNTIYF
D gene: .; V gene: TRBV7-2; CDR3 protein: CASSLAYGTEAFF
D gene: .; V gene: TRBV7-2; CDR3 protein: CASSLRRDNQPQHF
D gene: .; V gene: TRBV29-1; CDR3 protein: CSVDRGVQETQYF
D gene: .; V gene: TRBV5-4; CDR3 protein: CASSLDGREAFF
D gene: TRBD1; V gene: TRBV7-2; CDR3 protein: CASSLGGQGATLAREAFF
D gene: TRBD1; V gene: TRBV29-1; CDR3 protein: CSVEYQGGTDTQYF